This TCR beta chain was observed in a study of blood T cell repertoires in COVID-19. Study as a whole: The United States, Italy and Spain supplied acute and convalescent COVID-19 samples. T cells, B-cell-depleted T cells, or PBMCs supplied cDNA or gDNA.

Authors' analysis steps: Estimation of nucleated cell counts relied on the amplification of reference gene primers. Libraries were prepared by immunoSEQ multiplex PCR; TCRdb keeps only in-frame clonotypes and omits some of them. That table furnishes V, J and clone size, whereas the DNA furnished D and trimming. The profile shows over 150,000 clones, about 89% of them singletons. Germline CDR1 is SGHTA and CDR2 is FQGNSA. The V and J ends lost 4 bases and 1 base, in that order; junction bases with no gene match: 12. CDR3 length: 19 residues. Source material: peripheral blood. The rearrangement uses TRBV7-2 and TRBJ2-2; 10 bases map to TRBD2. The source of this sequence is a man aged 50 or older with acute or convalescent COVID-19. This chain's CDR3 is CASSSRPGTSAWNTGELFF. CDR3 sequence (DNA): TGTGCCAGCAGCTCCCGCCCCGGGACTAGCGCTTGGAACACCGGGGAGCTGTTTTTT. Using reference TRBV7-2 and TRBJ2-2 for the parts outside the CDR3, the full variable domain is GAGVSQSPSNKVTEKGKDVELRCDPISGHTALYWYRQSLGQGLEFLIYFQGNSAPDKSGLPSDRFSAERTGGSVSTLTIQRTQQEDSAVYLCASSSRPGTSAWNTGELFFGEGSRLTVL.